Listed below are T cell receptor beta chains from one sample, sequenced in a study of metastatic and nonmetastatic thyroid tumors. MiXCR reprocessed the PCR reads for TCRdb. The sample has about 28,000 clones, approximately 22% seen once. The specimen sequenced was blood. These receptor sequences come from a female donor with papillary thyroid cancer or a benign thyroid nodule (not recorded which). Some clones in this sample may be carry-over from other donors' samples. Both conserved end residues are part of each CDR3. The D gene is left open where the match is weak. Size is omitted from some rows. Given values are once, few, many or a class for expanded clones.

TRBV9	many	NA	TRBJ2-1	TGTGCCAGCAGCGACCGGGACTTCTTCTACAATGAGCAGTTCTTC	CASSDRDFFYNEQFF
TRBV24-1	many	TRBD1	TRBJ2-3	TGTGCCACCAGTGACTCCGGGACAGGTCGAGTGGCGGGGAGCACAGATACGCAGTATTTT	CATSDSGTGRVAGSTDTQYF
TRBV3-1	NA	NA	TRBJ2-1	TGTGCCAGCAGCCAAGGGGCTAGCGCGTACAATGAGCAGTTCTTC	CASSQGASAYNEQFF
TRBV19	many	TRBD2	TRBJ2-7	TGTGCCAGTAGTCCGGGGACTAGCGGGAGATCTAGCTTC	CASSPGTSGRSSF
TRBV6-1	NA	NA	TRBJ2-1	TGTGCCAGCAGTGAAGCTTCGGCTGGATCCTACAATGAGCAGTTCTTC	CASSEASAGSYNEQFF
TRBV6-1	NA	TRBD2	TRBJ2-3	TGTGCCAGCAGTGAAGCGCTAGCGGTTACAGATACGCAGTATTTT	CASSEALAVTDTQYF
TRBV11-3	many	NA	TRBJ2-7	TGTGCCAGCGGGTTAAACTCCTACGAGCAGTACTTC	CASGLNSYEQYF
TRBV6-1	NA	NA	TRBJ2-7	TGTGCCAGCAGCCTCTCGGCCTACGAGCAGTACTTC	CASSLSAYEQYF
TRBV5-1	NA	TRBD2	TRBJ2-7	TGCGCCAGCAGCTCGCTAGCGGGAGGGCTGCGAGAGCAGTACTTC	CASSSLAGGLREQYF
TRBV5-1	many	TRBD1	TRBJ1-3	TGCGCCAGCAGACCCCAACCCGGACAGGGGACGAGCTCTGGAAACACCATATATTTT	CASRPQPGQGTSSGNTIYF